These T cell receptor beta chains were read from a single sample in a study of cytomegalovirus exposure and HLA in healthy donors. Using immunoSEQ multiplex PCR, the repertoire was profiled, and TCRdb retains in-frame clones only, with some absent. This table has around 210,000 clones, over 65% appearing once. Sequencing used PBMCs. All receptors come from a woman between 25 and 40 years old in good health and CMV-seronegative. Both conserved end residues are part of each CDR3. D genes are given only for firm matches. Clone size is given for some rows only: seen once, a few or many times, or a class if the clone is expanded.

J: TRBJ2-1; D: TRBD2; V: TRBV2; length: 15; size: once; CDR3: CASSEQRGVYNEQFF; DNA: TGTGCCAGCAGTGAACAGCGGGGGGTGTACAATGAGCAGTTCTTC
J: TRBJ2-2; D: TRBD1; V: TRBV7-9; length: 15; size: .; CDR3: CASSSRTGSDGELFF; DNA: TGTGCCAGCAGCTCCCGGACAGGGTCGGACGGGGAGCTGTTTTTT
J: TRBJ1-2; D: .; V: TRBV6-1; length: 13; size: few; CDR3: CASRAGGEGGYTF; DNA: TGTGCCAGCAGAGCTGGTGGGGAGGGTGGCTACACCTTC
J: TRBJ1-5; D: TRBD1; V: TRBV13; length: 15; size: .; CDR3: CASSSGTGANQPQHF; DNA: TGTGCCAGCAGCTCTGGGACAGGGGCTAATCAGCCCCAGCATTTT
J: TRBJ1-5; D: .; V: TRBV6-1; length: 12; size: .; CDR3: CASTGVNQPQHF; DNA: TGTGCCAGCACCGGAGTTAATCAGCCCCAGCATTTT
J: TRBJ2-3; D: .; V: TRBV12-5; length: 17; size: .; CDR3: CASGPLHAGLGTDTQYF; DNA: TGTGCTAGTGGTCCCCTCCACGCGGGGTTAGGGACAGATACGCAGTATTTT
J: TRBJ2-7; D: TRBD2; V: TRBV11-3; length: 15; size: .; CDR3: CASSHGTSENYEQYF; DNA: TGTGCCAGCAGCCATGGGACTAGCGAGAACTACGAGCAGTACTTC
J: TRBJ2-5; D: .; V: TRBV5-5; length: 14; size: .; CDR3: CASSLVREQETQYF; DNA: TGTGCCAGCAGCTTGGTCCGAGAACAAGAGACCCAGTACTTC
J: TRBJ2-3; D: .; V: TRBV2; length: 17; size: few; CDR3: CASSRAFDSILADTQYF; DNA: TGTGCCAGCAGCCGCGCCTTTGACAGTATTTTAGCCGATACGCAGTATTTT
J: TRBJ2-3; D: .; V: TRBV5-1; length: 15; size: .; CDR3: CASSFLIGSPDTQYF; DNA: TGCGCCAGCAGCTTCTTAATCGGGTCTCCAGATACGCAGTATTTT
J: TRBJ2-1; D: TRBD2; V: TRBV7-6; length: 16; size: .; CDR3: CASSLGSGTPYNEQFF; DNA: TGTGCCAGCAGCTTGGGTAGCGGGACGCCATACAATGAGCAGTTCTTC
J: TRBJ2-7; D: .; V: TRBV5-6; length: 14; size: .; CDR3: CASSLDRRRDEQYF; DNA: TGTGCCAGCAGCTTGGACAGGCGGCGAGACGAGCAGTACTTC
J: TRBJ2-1; D: TRBD2; V: TRBV2; length: 19; size: once; CDR3: CASRLRRRLEASGYNEQFF; DNA: TGTGCCAGCAGGCTCCGACGTCGTTTAGAAGCTAGCGGATACAATGAGCAGTTCTTC
J: TRBJ2-1; D: TRBD2; V: TRBV29-1; length: 17; size: .; CDR3: CSVDEAGVRSSYNEQFF; DNA: TGCAGCGTTGATGAAGCGGGAGTTAGGAGCTCCTACAATGAGCAGTTCTTC
J: TRBJ2-1; D: TRBD2; V: TRBV5-4; length: 15; size: .; CDR3: CASSRTGTSGREQFF; DNA: TGTGCCAGCAGCCGAACCGGGACTAGCGGGAGGGAGCAGTTCTTC
J: TRBJ2-7; D: TRBD2; V: TRBV4-2; length: 16; size: once; CDR3: CASSRGAGVLAYEQYF; DNA: TGTGCCAGCAGCCGCGGGGCGGGGGTATTGGCCTACGAGCAGTACTTC
J: TRBJ1-1; D: .; V: TRBV5-4; length: 15; size: .; CDR3: CASSLGRGEDTEAFF; DNA: TGTGCCAGCAGCTTGGGGCGGGGAGAGGACACTGAAGCTTTCTTT
J: TRBJ1-1; D: TRBD1; V: TRBV10-3; length: 11; size: .; CDR3: CAIRTGNEAFF; DNA: TGTGCCATCAGGACAGGGAACGAAGCTTTCTTT